A selection of T cell receptor beta chains follows, all from one sample in a study of shared clonotypes between healthy human individuals. The assay was immunoSEQ multiplex PCR, and TCRdb's table has in-frame clones only and misses some. The data hold about 2.1 million clones, with 93% observed a single time. Sequenced input: naive CD8+ T cells from PBMCs. Receptor source: a man younger than 30 in good health. Some clones in this sample may be carry-over from other donors' samples. The CDR3 runs from the conserved cysteine through the conserved F or W. A D gene is named only where the DNA matches it firmly. Size is stated for part of the rows, as once, few or many counts, or as a class when the clone is expanded.

TGTGCCAGCAGCTTTTACGGCTACGAGCAGTACTTC,CASSFYGYEQYF,TRBV5-4,NA,TRBJ2-7,NA
TGCGCCAGCAGCTTGGCCCCCCCCGCCTACGAGCAGTACTTC,CASSLAPPAYEQYF,TRBV5-1,NA,TRBJ2-7,NA
TGTGCCAGCAGCTTAAACGGGGGGGTGTTCGAGACCCAGTACTTC,CASSLNGGVFETQYF,TRBV7-3,NA,TRBJ2-5,TRBD2
TGCAGCGTTGTGGCAGGGGAAGAAAAACTGTTTTTT,CSVVAGEEKLFF,TRBV29-1,NA,TRBJ1-4,NA
TGTGCCAGCAGTGTATTAGCGGGAGTACACTACGAGCAGTACTTC,CASSVLAGVHYEQYF,TRBV27,NA,TRBJ2-7,TRBD2
TGTGCCAGCAGCCCTGGACTAGCGGGAGAGGACACCGGGGAGCTGTTTTTT,CASSPGLAGEDTGELFF,TRBV9,NA,TRBJ2-2,TRBD2
TGTGCCAGCAGGACAGGGGCAGAAGCTTTCTTT,CASRTGAEAFF,TRBV27,NA,TRBJ1-1,TRBD1
TGTGCCAGCAGTTATGGGACTAGCGGGAGGGCCACCGATGAGCAGTTCTTC,CASSYGTSGRATDEQFF,TRBV28,NA,TRBJ2-1,TRBD2
TGTGCCAGCAGTTCGCCTAGCGGGAGTTCGAACACCGGGGAGCTGTTTTTT,CASSSPSGSSNTGELFF,TRBV28,NA,TRBJ2-2,TRBD2
TGTGCCAGCAGCTTAGTGTTGGGTCCCACCGGGGAGCTGTTTTTT,CASSLVLGPTGELFF,TRBV11-2,few,TRBJ2-2,NA
TGTGCCAGCAGCTTGGTCAGTTCCGCCTACGAGCAGTACTTC,CASSLVSSAYEQYF,TRBV5-6,once,TRBJ2-7,NA
TGTGCCAGCAGTTACTCACCAGGGCCGAACACTGAAGCTTTCTTT,CASSYSPGPNTEAFF,TRBV6-5,NA,TRBJ1-1,NA
TGTGCCAGCAGCGTAGAAGAGAGGGGTCCTACTAACTATGGCTACACCTTC,CASSVEERGPTNYGYTF,TRBV9,NA,TRBJ1-2,NA
TGTGCCAGCAGCCCAAGCAGGGGGAGAGACGAGCAGTACTTC,CASSPSRGRDEQYF,TRBV28,NA,TRBJ2-7,TRBD1
TGTGCCAGCAGTACCCCGACAGGGTGGCACGAGCAGTACTTC,CASSTPTGWHEQYF,TRBV28,NA,TRBJ2-7,TRBD1
TGCGCCAGCAGAGTTAACGGCGGGACCTCCTACAATGAGCAGTTCTTC,CASRVNGGTSYNEQFF,TRBV10-1,NA,TRBJ2-1,NA
TGCGCCAGCAGGGGGACCTACTACGAGCAGTACTTC,CASRGTYYEQYF,TRBV10-2,once,TRBJ2-7,NA
TGTGCCAGCAGTGGCGGGTTTTCGACCTATGGCTACACCTTC,CASSGGFSTYGYTF,TRBV6-1,NA,TRBJ1-2,NA
TGTGCCAGCAGCTTAGAAGTTCTGGACTCTGGAAACACCATATATTTT,CASSLEVLDSGNTIYF,TRBV7-9,NA,TRBJ1-3,NA
TGTGCCAGCAGTTTGGGCGCCTTGGGGCCCTCCGACGAGCAGTACTTC,CASSLGALGPSDEQYF,TRBV6-5,NA,TRBJ2-7,NA
TGTGCCAGCAGTTCACCACTGGGACTAGCACCCCACGAGCAGTACTTC,CASSSPLGLAPHEQYF,TRBV27,NA,TRBJ2-7,TRBD2
TGTGCCAGCAGTTACGGAGCCGGGACTCATTCCTACGAGCAGTACTTC,CASSYGAGTHSYEQYF,TRBV6-5,NA,TRBJ2-7,NA
TGCGCCAGCAGCGAGTCCGGGACTCACCAAGAGACCCAGTACTTC,CASSESGTHQETQYF,TRBV5-1,NA,TRBJ2-5,NA
TGTGCCAGCAGCCGCTGGGACACCGGGGAGCTGTTTTTT,CASSRWDTGELFF,TRBV28,NA,TRBJ2-2,NA
TGTGCCAGCAGTCTCACAGGGACTGAAGCTTTCTTT,CASSLTGTEAFF,TRBV6-6,few,TRBJ1-1,NA
TGTGCCAGCAGCTATACAGCGGCCTCCGCATACAATGAGCAGTTCTTC,CASSYTAASAYNEQFF,TRBV7-6,NA,TRBJ2-1,NA
TGCGCCAGCAGCCCAACACGACAGGGGCCTGATGGCTACACCTTC,CASSPTRQGPDGYTF,TRBV5-1,NA,TRBJ1-2,TRBD1
TGCGCCAGCAGCCGGGACAGGGTTACGAACACTGAAGCTTTCTTT,CASSRDRVTNTEAFF,TRBV5-1,few,TRBJ1-1,TRBD1
TGTGCCAGCAGCCTCTCGACGCTACAGCCCCAGCATTTT,CASSLSTLQPQHF,TRBV14,NA,TRBJ1-5,NA
TGTGCCAGCAGTGAGGAGCCCGGAGACTCCTACAATGAGCAGTTCTTC,CASSEEPGDSYNEQFF,TRBV2,NA,TRBJ2-1,NA
TGTGCCAGCAGCTTAGGCGTGGGACTAGCGGTCGGTGAGCAGTTCTTC,CASSLGVGLAVGEQFF,TRBV7-8,NA,TRBJ2-1,TRBD2
TGTGCCAGCAGCCTCAAAACGATTCTCCAAGAGACCCAGTACTTC,CASSLKTILQETQYF,TRBV11-2,NA,TRBJ2-5,NA
TGTGCCAGCATTGTCGACGTGCAGTACTTC,CASIVDVQYF,TRBV2,NA,TRBJ2-7,NA
TGTGCCAGCAGCCGGTTGGACGACAATGAGCAGTTCTTC,CASSRLDDNEQFF,TRBV13,NA,TRBJ2-1,NA
TGTGCCAGCAGCCAATATGACAGGGGCAAAGAAAAACTGTTTTTT,CASSQYDRGKEKLFF,TRBV14,once,TRBJ1-4,TRBD1
TGTGCCAGCAGTTTATCGGGACAGAGGGACAATCAGCCCCAGCATTTT,CASSLSGQRDNQPQHF,TRBV27,NA,TRBJ1-5,TRBD1
TGCAGCGTAGCATTGTGGGCCCCGGACGGCACAGATACGCAGTATTTT,CSVALWAPDGTDTQYF,TRBV29-1,NA,TRBJ2-3,NA
TGTGCCAGCAGTCCCCCTTCCACGACTAACTATGGCTACACCTTC,CASSPPSTTNYGYTF,TRBV7-2,NA,TRBJ1-2,NA
TGCAGCGTTGAGGTGGCGACTTCTTTAACCTACGAGCAGTACTTC,CSVEVATSLTYEQYF,TRBV29-1,once,TRBJ2-7,NA
TGTGCCAGCAGCTCCCAAAGAGGCCCAGGGACCGCCACCTACGAGCAGTACTTC,CASSSQRGPGTATYEQYF,TRBV11-2,NA,TRBJ2-7,NA
TGTGCCAGCAGCGTAGATAATCAGGGAGCTAACTATGGCTACACCTTC,CASSVDNQGANYGYTF,TRBV9,NA,TRBJ1-2,NA
TGTGCCAGCAGTCTTCCCAGTCTAGCGGGAGAAACCTACGAGCAGTACTTC,CASSLPSLAGETYEQYF,TRBV27,NA,TRBJ2-7,TRBD2
TGTGCCAGTAAGGACTGGGGGAGTGAAAAACTGTTTTTT,CASKDWGSEKLFF,TRBV19,NA,TRBJ1-4,NA
TGTGCCAGCGGTGATAAATTGACGTTGGATCCTGGCTACACCTTC,CASGDKLTLDPGYTF,TRBV7-9,NA,TRBJ1-2,NA